The T cell receptor beta chain described here comes from a study of spatial heterogeneity in lung cancer. About the study: Sequencing consistently turned up more beta-chain sequences than alpha-chain sequences.

This clonotype was recorded at least ten times. Antigen specificity is unknown. Within a library made for alpha chains, this beta chain is off target, and its count is uninformative. The sample's time point: sample taken at primary tumor resection. TCRdb analysed the 5' RACE reads with MiXCR anew, one entry per CDR3 protein. The table shows roughly 18,000 distinct CDR3 sequences, with almost 6% occurring only once. This CDR3 region has 14 residues. Deletions cut 8 bases from V and 0 bases from J, with 13 bases between. CDR1 MNHEY and CDR2 SVGAGI come from the germline V gene. Study observations and caveats: Within tumors, counts of expanded alpha and beta TCRs tracked tumor mutation counts. The recorded estimate of tumor T cell coverage is roughly 7% for alpha chains and approximately 13% for beta chains. Ubiquitous and regional expanded TCR counts tracked ubiquitous and regional nonsynonymous mutations, respectively.

V gene TRBV6-5 combines with J gene TRBJ1-1; D not resolved. This TCR derives from a female donor with early-stage non-small cell lung cancer. The starting material was lung tumor tissue, obtained at surgery. This chain's CDR3 is CASVSPNMNTEAFF. Written as DNA, the CDR3 is TGTGCCAGCGTCTCACCGAACATGAACACTGAAGCTTTCTTT.